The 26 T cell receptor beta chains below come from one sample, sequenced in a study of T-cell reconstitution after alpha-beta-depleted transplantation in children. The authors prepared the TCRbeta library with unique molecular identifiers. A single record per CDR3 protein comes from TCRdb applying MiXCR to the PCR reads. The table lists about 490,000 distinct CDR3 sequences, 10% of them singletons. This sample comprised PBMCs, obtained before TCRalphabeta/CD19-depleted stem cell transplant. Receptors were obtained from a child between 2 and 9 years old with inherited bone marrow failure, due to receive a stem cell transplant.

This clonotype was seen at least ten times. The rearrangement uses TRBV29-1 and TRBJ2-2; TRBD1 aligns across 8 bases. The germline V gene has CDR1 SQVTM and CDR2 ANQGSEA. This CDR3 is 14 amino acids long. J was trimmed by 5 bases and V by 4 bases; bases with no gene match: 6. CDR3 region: CSVVSDRGTGELFF. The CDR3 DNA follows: TGCAGCGTTGTTAGTGACAGGGGAACCGGGGAGCTGTTTTTT.

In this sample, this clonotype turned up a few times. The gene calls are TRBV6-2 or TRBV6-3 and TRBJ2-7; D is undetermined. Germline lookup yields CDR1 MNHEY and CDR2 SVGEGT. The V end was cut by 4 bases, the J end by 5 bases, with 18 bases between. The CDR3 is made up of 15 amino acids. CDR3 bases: TGTGCCAGCAGTTTCGCAGTCTATCGGGTGGACGAGCAGTACTTC. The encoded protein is CASSFAVYRVDEQYF.

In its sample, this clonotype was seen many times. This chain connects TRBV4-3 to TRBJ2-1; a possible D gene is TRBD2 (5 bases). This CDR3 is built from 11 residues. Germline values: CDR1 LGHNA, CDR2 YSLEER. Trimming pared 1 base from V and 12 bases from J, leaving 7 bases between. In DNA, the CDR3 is TGCGCCAGCAGCCAAGCTAGCCGGCAGTTCTTC. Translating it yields CASSQASRQFF.

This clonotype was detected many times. The CDR3 loop is CASSEHGNTEAFF. The DNA for the CDR3 is TGTGCCAGCAGTGAACATGGGAACACTGAAGCTTTCTTT. The chain recombines TRBV6-1 with TRBJ1-1; D gene uncertain. V lost 2 bases to trimming and J lost 1 base, with 5 bases between them. Germline V gene sequence: CDR1 MNHNS, CDR2 SASEGT. CDR3 length: 13 residues.

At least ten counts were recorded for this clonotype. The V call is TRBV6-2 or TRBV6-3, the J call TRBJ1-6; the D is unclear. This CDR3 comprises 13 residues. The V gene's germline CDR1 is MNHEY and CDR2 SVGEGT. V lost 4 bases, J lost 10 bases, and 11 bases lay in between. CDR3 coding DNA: TGTGCCAGCAGTTCGGAGTTCGGATCACCCCTCCACTTT. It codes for CASSSEFGSPLHF.

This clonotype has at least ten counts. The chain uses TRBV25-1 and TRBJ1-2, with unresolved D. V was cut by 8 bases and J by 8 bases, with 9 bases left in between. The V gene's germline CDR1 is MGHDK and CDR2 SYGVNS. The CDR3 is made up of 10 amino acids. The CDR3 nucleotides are TGTGCCAGCTCCCATAACGGCTACACCTTC. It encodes CASSHNGYTF.

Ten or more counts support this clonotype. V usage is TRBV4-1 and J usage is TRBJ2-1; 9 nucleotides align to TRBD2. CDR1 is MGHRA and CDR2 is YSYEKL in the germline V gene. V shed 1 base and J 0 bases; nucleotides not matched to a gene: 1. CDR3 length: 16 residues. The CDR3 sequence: CASSQVAGVSYNEQFF. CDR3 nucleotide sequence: TGCGCCAGCAGCCAAGTAGCGGGAGTCTCCTACAATGAGCAGTTCTTC.

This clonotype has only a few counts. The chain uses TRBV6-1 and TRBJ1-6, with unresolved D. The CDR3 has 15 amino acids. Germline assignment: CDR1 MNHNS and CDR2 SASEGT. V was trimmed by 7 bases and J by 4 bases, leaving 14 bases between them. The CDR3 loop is CASTKTDRYNSPLHF. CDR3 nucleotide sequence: TGTGCCAGCACCAAAACTGACCGGTATAATTCACCCCTCCACTTT.

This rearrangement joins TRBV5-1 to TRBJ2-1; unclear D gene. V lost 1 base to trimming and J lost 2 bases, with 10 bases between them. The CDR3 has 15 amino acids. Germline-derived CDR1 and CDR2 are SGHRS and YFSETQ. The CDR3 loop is CASSLSPTPYNEQFF. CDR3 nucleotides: TGCGCCAGCAGCTTGTCCCCTACCCCCTACAATGAGCAGTTCTTC.

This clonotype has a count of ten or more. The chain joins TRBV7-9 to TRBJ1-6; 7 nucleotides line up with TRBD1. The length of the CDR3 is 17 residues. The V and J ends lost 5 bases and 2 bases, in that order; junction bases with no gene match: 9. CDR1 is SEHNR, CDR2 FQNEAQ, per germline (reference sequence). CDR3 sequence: CASSPPTGVPYNSPLHF. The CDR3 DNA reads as TGTGCCAGCAGCCCACCCACAGGGGTCCCCTATAATTCACCCCTCCACTTT.

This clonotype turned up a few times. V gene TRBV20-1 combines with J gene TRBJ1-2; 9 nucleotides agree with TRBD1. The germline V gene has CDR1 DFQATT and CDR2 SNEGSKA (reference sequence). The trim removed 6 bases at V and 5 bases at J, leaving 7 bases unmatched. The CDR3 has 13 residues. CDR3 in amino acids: CSAQQGAQYGYTF. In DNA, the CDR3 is TGCAGTGCCCAACAGGGGGCTCAATATGGCTACACCTTC.

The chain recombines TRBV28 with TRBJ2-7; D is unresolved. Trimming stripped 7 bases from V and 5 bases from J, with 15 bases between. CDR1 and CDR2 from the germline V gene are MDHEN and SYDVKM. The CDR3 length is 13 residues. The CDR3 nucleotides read TGTGCCAGCAAGACACCTGGAACCCACGAGCAGTACTTC. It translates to CASKTPGTHEQYF.

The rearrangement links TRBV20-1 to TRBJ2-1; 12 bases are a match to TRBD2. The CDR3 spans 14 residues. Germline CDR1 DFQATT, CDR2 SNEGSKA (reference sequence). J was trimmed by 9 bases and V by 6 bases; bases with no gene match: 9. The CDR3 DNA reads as TGCAGTGCCGCGACTAGCGGGAGATGGGTTGAGCAGTTCTTC. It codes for CSAATSGRWVEQFF.

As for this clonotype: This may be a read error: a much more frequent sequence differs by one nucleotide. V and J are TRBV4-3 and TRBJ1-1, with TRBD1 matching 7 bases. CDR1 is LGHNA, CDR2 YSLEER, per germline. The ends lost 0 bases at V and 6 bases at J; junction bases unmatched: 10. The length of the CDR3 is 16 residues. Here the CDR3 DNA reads TGCGCCAGCAGCCAAGAATTGACAGGGTGGGACCCTGAAGCTTTCTTT. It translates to CASSQELTGWDPEAFF.

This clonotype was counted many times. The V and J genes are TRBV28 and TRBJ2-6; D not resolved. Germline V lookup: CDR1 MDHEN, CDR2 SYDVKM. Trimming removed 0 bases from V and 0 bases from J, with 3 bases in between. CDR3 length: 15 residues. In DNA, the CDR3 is TGTGCCAGCAGTTTATGGAACTCTGGGGCCAACGTCCTGACTTTC. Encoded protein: CASSLWNSGANVLTF.

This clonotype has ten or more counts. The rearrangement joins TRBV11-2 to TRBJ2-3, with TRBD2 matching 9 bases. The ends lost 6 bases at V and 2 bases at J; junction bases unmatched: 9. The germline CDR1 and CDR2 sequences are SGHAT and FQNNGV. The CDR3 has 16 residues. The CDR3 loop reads CASSLLAGSPTDTQYF. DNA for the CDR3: TGTGCCAGCAGTCTCCTAGCGGGATCCCCCACAGATACGCAGTATTTT.

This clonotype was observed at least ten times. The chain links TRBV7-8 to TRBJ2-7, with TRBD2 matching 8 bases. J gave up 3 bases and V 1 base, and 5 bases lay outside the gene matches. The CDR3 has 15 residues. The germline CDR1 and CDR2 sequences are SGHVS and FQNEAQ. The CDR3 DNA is TGTGCCAGCAGCTTAGTCGGGAGGGGCTTCTACGAGCAGTACTTC. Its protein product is CASSLVGRGFYEQYF.

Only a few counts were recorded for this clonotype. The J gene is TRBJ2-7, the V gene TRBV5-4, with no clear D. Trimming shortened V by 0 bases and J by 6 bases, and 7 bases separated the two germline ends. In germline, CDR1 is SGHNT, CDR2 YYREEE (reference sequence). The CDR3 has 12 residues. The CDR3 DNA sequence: TGTGCCAGCAGCTTGGCCCCGGGCGAGCAGTACTTC. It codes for CASSLAPGEQYF.

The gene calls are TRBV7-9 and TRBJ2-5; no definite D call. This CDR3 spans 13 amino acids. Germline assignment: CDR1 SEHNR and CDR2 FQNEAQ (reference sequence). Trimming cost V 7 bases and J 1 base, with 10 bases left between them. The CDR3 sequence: CASTRGPQETQYF. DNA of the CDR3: TGTGCCAGCACCCGCGGACCCCAAGAGACCCAGTACTTC. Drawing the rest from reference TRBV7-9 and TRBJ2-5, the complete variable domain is DTGVSQNPRHKITKRGQNVTFRCDPISEHNRLYWYRQTLGQGPEFLTYFQNEAQLEKSRLLSDRFSAERPKGSFSTLEIQRTEQGDSAMYLCASTRGPQETQYFGPGTRLLVL.

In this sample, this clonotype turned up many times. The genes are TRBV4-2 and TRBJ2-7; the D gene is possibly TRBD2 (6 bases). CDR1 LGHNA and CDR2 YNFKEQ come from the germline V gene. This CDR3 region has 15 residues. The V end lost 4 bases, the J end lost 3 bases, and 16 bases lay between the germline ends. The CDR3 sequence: CASSRLRTTLYEQYF. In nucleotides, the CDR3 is TGTGCCAGCAGCCGGCTACGGACTACTCTCTACGAGCAGTACTTC.

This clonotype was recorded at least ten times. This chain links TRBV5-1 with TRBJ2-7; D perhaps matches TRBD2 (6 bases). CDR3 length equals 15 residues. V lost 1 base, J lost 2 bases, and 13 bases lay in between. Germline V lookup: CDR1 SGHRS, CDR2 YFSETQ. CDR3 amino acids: CASSLSTGGPYEQYF. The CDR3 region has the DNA TGCGCCAGCAGCTTGTCGACCGGGGGACCCTACGAGCAGTACTTC.

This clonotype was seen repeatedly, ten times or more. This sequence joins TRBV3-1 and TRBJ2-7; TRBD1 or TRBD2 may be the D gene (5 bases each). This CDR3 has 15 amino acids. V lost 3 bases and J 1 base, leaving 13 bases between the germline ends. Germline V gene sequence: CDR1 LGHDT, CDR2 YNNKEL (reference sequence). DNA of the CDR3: TGTGCCAGCAGCCAGGGGGTCACACCGTCCTACGAGCAGTACTTC. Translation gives CASSQGVTPSYEQYF.

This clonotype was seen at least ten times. The DNA of the CDR3 is TGCGCCAGCAGTAGTTCTGGGACAGACTTCACAGATACGCAGTATTTT. It is translated as CASSSSGTDFTDTQYF. The gene calls are TRBV5-1 and TRBJ2-3; TRBD1 matches at 7 bases. The germline gives CDR1 SGHRS, CDR2 YFSETQ. The CDR3 is 16 residues long. After removal of 5 bases from V and 2 bases from J, the junction contained 11 bases not matched to a gene.

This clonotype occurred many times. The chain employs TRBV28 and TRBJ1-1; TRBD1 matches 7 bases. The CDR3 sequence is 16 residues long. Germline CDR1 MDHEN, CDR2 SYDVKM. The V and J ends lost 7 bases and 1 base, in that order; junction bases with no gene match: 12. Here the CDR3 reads CASNQNLGGRNTEAFF. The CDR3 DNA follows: TGTGCCAGCAATCAAAATCTAGGGGGCAGGAACACTGAAGCTTTCTTT.

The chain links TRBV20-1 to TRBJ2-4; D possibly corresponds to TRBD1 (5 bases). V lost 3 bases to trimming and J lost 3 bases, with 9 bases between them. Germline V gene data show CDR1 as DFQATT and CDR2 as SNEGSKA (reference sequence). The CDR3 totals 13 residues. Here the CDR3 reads CSARAGLKNIQYF. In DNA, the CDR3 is TGCAGTGCTAGGGCAGGGCTCAAAAACATTCAGTACTTC.

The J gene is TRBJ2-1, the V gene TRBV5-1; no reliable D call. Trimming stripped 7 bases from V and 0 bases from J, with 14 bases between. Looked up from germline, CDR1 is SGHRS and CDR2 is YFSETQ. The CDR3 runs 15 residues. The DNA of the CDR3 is TGCGCCAGCGCGGTGGGTTCCCTCTCCTACAATGAGCAGTTCTTC. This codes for CASAVGSLSYNEQFF.